A selection of T cell receptor beta chains follows, all from one sample in a study of human T cells and chemical hapten exposure. In TCRdb, the RACE reads were re-called with MiXCR into one record per CDR3 protein. The data show about 350,000 distinct CDR3 sequences, with about 6.9% seen just once and more than 5.5% held by the top ten. Source: whole blood, taken in connection with sensitization to the hapten diphenylcyclopropenone (DPC). Receptors were obtained from a young woman with alopecia areata. Some clones in this sample may be carry-over from other donors' samples. CDR3s include the opening cysteine and the closing phenylalanine or tryptophan. The order of the fields is J gene, V gene, CDR3 protein.

j_gene: TRBJ1-1
v_gene: TRBV7-8
CDR3aa: CASSPREQREAFF

j_gene: TRBJ1-6
v_gene: TRBV20-1
CDR3aa: CSARVGGREPLHF

j_gene: TRBJ1-2
v_gene: TRBV2
CDR3aa: CASSPTGQGQGYTF

j_gene: TRBJ2-3
v_gene: TRBV12-3/TRBV12-4
CDR3aa: CASSLDETSTDTQYF

j_gene: TRBJ2-7
v_gene: TRBV6-6
CDR3aa: CASSSMGGEQYF

j_gene: TRBJ1-5
v_gene: TRBV12-3/TRBV12-4
CDR3aa: CATSQESNQPQHF

j_gene: TRBJ1-1
v_gene: TRBV18
CDR3aa: CASSPNTGHQNTEAFF

j_gene: TRBJ2-3
v_gene: TRBV14
CDR3aa: CASSQALTTDTQCF

j_gene: TRBJ1-4
v_gene: TRBV29-1
CDR3aa: CGVAIANEKLFF

j_gene: TRBJ2-2
v_gene: TRBV7-9
CDR3aa: CASSPAGRNTGELFF

j_gene: TRBJ2-7
v_gene: TRBV6-2/TRBV6-3
CDR3aa: CASSYSGTASYEQYF

j_gene: TRBJ2-7
v_gene: TRBV3-1
CDR3aa: CASSQDVGLYEQYF

j_gene: TRBJ1-5
v_gene: TRBV5-6
CDR3aa: CASSLASRLAQPQHF

j_gene: TRBJ1-5
v_gene: TRBV2
CDR3aa: CASQPAGNQPQHF

j_gene: TRBJ2-1
v_gene: TRBV12-3/TRBV12-4
CDR3aa: CASSLGFEGNNEQFF

j_gene: TRBJ2-1
v_gene: TRBV13
CDR3aa: CASSVRANEQFF

j_gene: TRBJ1-1
v_gene: TRBV9
CDR3aa: CASSVDPTAMNTEAFF

j_gene: TRBJ2-3
v_gene: TRBV7-2
CDR3aa: CASSPSPGADTQYF

j_gene: TRBJ2-5
v_gene: TRBV12-3/TRBV12-4
CDR3aa: CASSFERVPEETQYF

j_gene: TRBJ2-1
v_gene: TRBV20-1
CDR3aa: CSATPGANYNEQFF

j_gene: TRBJ1-5
v_gene: TRBV9
CDR3aa: CASGPSDTGASQPQHF

j_gene: TRBJ2-3
v_gene: TRBV5-4
CDR3aa: CASSLPSGGPGTDTQYF

j_gene: TRBJ1-2
v_gene: TRBV25-1
CDR3aa: CASSRQPHYGYTF

j_gene: TRBJ1-1
v_gene: TRBV6-1
CDR3aa: CASSLAITVNTEAFF

j_gene: TRBJ1-2
v_gene: TRBV7-9
CDR3aa: CASSLETENGYTF

j_gene: TRBJ1-3
v_gene: TRBV28
CDR3aa: CASNTQLLSSGNTIYF

j_gene: TRBJ1-2
v_gene: TRBV12-3/TRBV12-4
CDR3aa: CASSPHPDPTGDHNYGYTF

j_gene: TRBJ2-2
v_gene: TRBV24-1
CDR3aa: CATGSFNTGELFF

j_gene: TRBJ2-7
v_gene: TRBV20-1
CDR3aa: CSARDGGGAGYEQYF

j_gene: TRBJ2-7
v_gene: TRBV29-1
CDR3aa: CSVSPGQGGDEQYF

j_gene: TRBJ2-3
v_gene: TRBV5-1
CDR3aa: CASGLDKDTQYF

j_gene: TRBJ2-3
v_gene: TRBV3-1
CDR3aa: CASSWGLGTDTQYF

j_gene: TRBJ1-2
v_gene: TRBV5-5
CDR3aa: CASSLERQGYTF

j_gene: TRBJ2-6
v_gene: TRBV5-1
CDR3aa: CASSLVAASSGANVLTF

j_gene: TRBJ2-3
v_gene: TRBV10-3
CDR3aa: CAISPRGGLGSTNTQYF

j_gene: TRBJ2-3
v_gene: TRBV5-1
CDR3aa: CASSLDLPTDTQYF

j_gene: TRBJ2-7
v_gene: TRBV25-1
CDR3aa: CASSRGMIAYEQYF